This T cell receptor (beta chain) was identified during a study of beta chain features in type 1 diabetes. Study-wide points: There were fewer insertions and more deletions at the VDJ junctions of type 1 diabetes patients. Patients with Type 1 diabetes showed moderately but significantly shorter TCRB CDR3s in all four CD4+ subsets.

Germline V gives CDR1 SNHLY, CDR2 FYNNEI. The CDR3 spans 14 residues. V was clipped by 2 bases and J by 3 bases, with 8 bases between them. This clone was counted a few times. What it recognizes is unknown. The authors reverse transcribed all of the isolated RNA, so sequencing captured expressed TCRB transcripts. Produced via immunoSEQ multiplex PCR; TCRdb's table is partial and in-frame only. In the table there are some 290,000 clones, 14% of which are singletons. A heparinised blood draw that averaged about 100 mL was obtained once from each donor. Staining for CD45RO/CCR7/CD25/CD127/CD95/CD27 allowed sorting of CD4+ naive, central memory, regulatory and stem cell-like memory cells.

This clonotype originated in a man aged 25 to 40 with type 1 diabetes. The rearrangement links TRBV2 to TRBJ2-1; a possible D gene is TRBD1 (6 bases). The source material was naive CD4+ T cells from blood. CDR3 loop: CASSEQGYYNEQFF. The CDR3 DNA follows: TGTGCCAGCAGTGAACAGGGGTACTACAATGAGCAGTTCTTC.